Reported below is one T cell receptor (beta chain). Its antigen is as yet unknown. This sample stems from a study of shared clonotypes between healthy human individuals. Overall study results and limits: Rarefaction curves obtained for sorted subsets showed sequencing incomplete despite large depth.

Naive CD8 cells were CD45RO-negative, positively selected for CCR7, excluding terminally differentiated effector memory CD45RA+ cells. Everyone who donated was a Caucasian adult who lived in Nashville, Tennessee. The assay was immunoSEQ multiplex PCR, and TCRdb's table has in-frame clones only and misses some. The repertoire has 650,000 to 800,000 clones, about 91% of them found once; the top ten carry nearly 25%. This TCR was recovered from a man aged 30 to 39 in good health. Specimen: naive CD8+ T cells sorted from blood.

CDR3 bases: TGTGCCAGCAGTTTATTGTGGGAAACGAGGAATGAGCAGTTCTTC. It specifies CASSLLWETRNEQFF. This sequence joins TRBV27 and TRBJ2-1; D gene ambiguous. Trimming stripped 1 base from V and 7 bases from J, with 14 bases between. Germline assignment: CDR1 MNHEY and CDR2 SMNVEV (reference sequence). There are 15 residues in the CDR3.